A single sample gave rise to the 6 T cell receptor beta chains below, sequenced in a study of T-cell reconstitution after alpha-beta-depleted transplantation in children. Researchers prepared the TCRbeta library using unique molecular identifiers, the study reports. Each CDR3 protein gets one entry after TCRdb re-called the PCR reads with MiXCR. Here the sample spans around 96,000 distinct CDR3 sequences, 10% to 15% being singletons. The material sequenced was PBMCs from the stem cell graft donor, taken from the stem cell graft. These receptors were taken from a human donor who donated a stem cell graft to a child with inherited bone marrow failure.

This clonotype was detected ten times or more. The V call is TRBV15, the J call TRBJ2-5; 11 nucleotides align to TRBD2. The CDR3 runs to 16 residues. V lost 0 bases and J lost 4; bases outside the gene matches: 4. Germline assignment: CDR1 LNHNV and CDR2 YYDKDF (reference sequence). The CDR3 sequence: CATSRDDGTSGETQYF. CDR3 nucleotides: TGTGCCACCAGCAGAGATGACGGGACTAGCGGAGAGACCCAGTACTTC.

This clonotype was recorded a few times. This chain uses TRBV6-5 with TRBJ1-2; maybe TRBD1 (5 bases). The CDR3 sequence is 14 residues long. The germline V gene encodes CDR1 MNHEY and CDR2 SVGAGI. V lost 2 bases and J lost 8, with 15 bases in between. CDR3 DNA: TGTGCCAGCAGTTACGGGGCAGGGTTAAAAGGCTACACCTTC. The encoded protein is CASSYGAGLKGYTF.

There are many counts of this clonotype. The chain carries TRBV18 and TRBJ2-7; D is ambiguous. Between the trimmed V and J ends, which lost 2 bases and 2 bases, there was a span of 7 bases. CDR3 size: 13 residues. Germline-derived CDR1 and CDR2 are KGHSH and LQKENI. The CDR3 region has the DNA TGTGCCAGCTCACCAGGGCCGACCTACGAGCAGTACTTC. It specifies CASSPGPTYEQYF.

This clonotype was picked up many times. The rearrangement links TRBV7-9 to TRBJ1-3; tentative D call: TRBD1 (5 bases). Between the trimmed V and J ends, which lost 3 bases and 9 bases, there was a span of 9 bases. The germline CDR1 and CDR2 sequences are SEHNR and FQNEAQ (reference sequence). This CDR3 contains 12 residues. DNA for the CDR3: TGTGCCAGCAGCTTTTGGGGGGGCACCATATATTTT. It translates to CASSFWGGTIYF.

This clonotype was recorded many times. This CDR3 reads CASRSPGRGFYEQYF. The CDR3 DNA follows: TGTGCCAGCAGAAGCCCGGGACGAGGGTTCTACGAGCAGTACTTC. The V and J genes are TRBV27 and TRBJ2-7; D tentatively fits TRBD1 or TRBD2 (5 bases each). Germline V gene lookup returns CDR1 MNHEY and CDR2 SMNVEV (reference sequence). V lost 6 bases and J 3 bases, leaving 18 bases between the germline ends. The CDR3 is 15 residues long.

In its sample, this clonotype was seen many times. The gene calls are TRBV5-1 and TRBJ1-2; maybe TRBD1 (6 bases). Trimming cost V 1 base and J 8 bases, with 18 bases left between them. Germline-derived CDR1 and CDR2 are SGHRS and YFSETQ. The length of the CDR3 is 15 residues. The CDR3 here is CASSLNAGVSEGYTF. DNA for the CDR3: TGCGCCAGCAGCTTGAATGCAGGGGTTAGTGAAGGCTACACCTTC.